The 5 T cell receptor beta chains presented below share a single source sample, sequenced in a study of CD8 T cells in Susac syndrome. Reverse transcription of roughly 0.5 to 1 ug RNA was carried out with random hexamers. TCRdb used MiXCR to reprocess the immunoSEQ multiplex PCR reads, holding one entry per CDR3 protein. The table has approximately 300,000 distinct CDR3 sequences, 70% to 90% seen once. Sample: CD8+ T cells from PBMCs. Receptors were obtained from a human donor with multiple sclerosis.

The chain employs TRBV28 and TRBJ2-5; D uncertain. The CDR3 runs 14 residues. Germline loops: CDR1 MDHEN, CDR2 SYDVKM. V was clipped by 6 bases and J by 3 bases, with 14 bases between them. Here the CDR3 reads CASSDRAEEETQYF. CDR3 in DNA: TGTGCCAGCAGCGACCGGGCCGAGGAAGAGACCCAGTACTTC.

The chain couples TRBV7-9 to TRBJ2-7, with D perhaps TRBD2 (5 bases). Per the germline V gene, CDR1 is SEHNR and CDR2 is FQNEAQ (reference sequence). Trimming took off 1 base at V and 6 bases at J, with 10 bases between the two ends. This CDR3 is built from 13 residues. The DNA for the CDR3 is TGTGCCAGCAGCTTAGACGGGATCCGCGAGCAGTACTTC. The encoded protein is CASSLDGIREQYF.

The rearrangement uses TRBV20-1 and TRBJ1-1; D gene ambiguous. V shed 3 bases and J shed 4 bases, with 6 bases lying between them. The length of the CDR3 is 11 residues. Germline CDR1 reads DFQATT; CDR2 reads SNEGSKA (reference sequence). The CDR3 nucleotides are TGCAGTGCTAGCTGGGGCACTGAAGCTTTCTTT. This translates into CSASWGTEAFF.

V and J are TRBV12-3 or TRBV12-4 and TRBJ1-2, with D perhaps matching TRBD1 (5 bases). V lost 4 bases and J 3 bases, leaving 15 bases between the germline ends. The CDR3 covers 15 residues. Here the CDR3 DNA reads TGTGCCAGCAGTTCAGCGGGACTGGGCGACTATGGCTACACCTTC. Translated, it gives CASSSAGLGDYGYTF.

The chain is built from TRBV6-5 and TRBJ1-2, with a possible D match to TRBD1 (6 bases). Germline lookup yields CDR1 MNHEY and CDR2 SVGAGI. V shed 0 bases and J shed 5 bases, with 13 bases lying between them. CDR3 length equals 15 residues. This CDR3 is CASSYSYREDYGYTF. The CDR3 DNA follows: TGTGCCAGCAGTTACTCGTACAGGGAAGATTATGGCTACACCTTC.